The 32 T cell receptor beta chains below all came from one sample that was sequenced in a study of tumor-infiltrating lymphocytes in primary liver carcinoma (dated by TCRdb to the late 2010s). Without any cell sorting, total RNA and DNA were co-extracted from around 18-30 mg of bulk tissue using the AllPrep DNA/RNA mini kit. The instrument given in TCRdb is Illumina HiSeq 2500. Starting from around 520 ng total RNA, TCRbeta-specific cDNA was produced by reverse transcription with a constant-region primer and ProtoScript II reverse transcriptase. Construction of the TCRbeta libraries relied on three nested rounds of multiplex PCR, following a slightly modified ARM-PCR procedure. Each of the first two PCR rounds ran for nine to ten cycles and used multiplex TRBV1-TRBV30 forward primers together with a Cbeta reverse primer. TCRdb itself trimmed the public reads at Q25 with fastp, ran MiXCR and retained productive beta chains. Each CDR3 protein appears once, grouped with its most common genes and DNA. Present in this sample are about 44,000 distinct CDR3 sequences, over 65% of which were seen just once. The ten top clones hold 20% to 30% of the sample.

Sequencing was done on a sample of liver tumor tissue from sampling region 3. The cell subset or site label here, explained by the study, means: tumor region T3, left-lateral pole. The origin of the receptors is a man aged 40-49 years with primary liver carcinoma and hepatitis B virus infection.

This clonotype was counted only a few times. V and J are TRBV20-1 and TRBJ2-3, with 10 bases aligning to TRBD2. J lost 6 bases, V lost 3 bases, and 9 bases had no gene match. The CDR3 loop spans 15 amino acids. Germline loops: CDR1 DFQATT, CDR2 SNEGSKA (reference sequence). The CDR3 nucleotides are TGCAGTGCTAGCTTGCTAGCGGGAGTTGGGGATACGCAGTATTTT. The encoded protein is CSASLLAGVGDTQYF.

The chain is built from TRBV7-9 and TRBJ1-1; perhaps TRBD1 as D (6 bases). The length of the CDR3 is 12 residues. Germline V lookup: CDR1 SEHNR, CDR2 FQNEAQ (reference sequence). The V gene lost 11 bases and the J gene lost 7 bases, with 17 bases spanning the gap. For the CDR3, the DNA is TGTGCCTGCACCCCCGGGGGCATTGAAGCTTTCTTT. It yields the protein CACTPGGIEAFF.

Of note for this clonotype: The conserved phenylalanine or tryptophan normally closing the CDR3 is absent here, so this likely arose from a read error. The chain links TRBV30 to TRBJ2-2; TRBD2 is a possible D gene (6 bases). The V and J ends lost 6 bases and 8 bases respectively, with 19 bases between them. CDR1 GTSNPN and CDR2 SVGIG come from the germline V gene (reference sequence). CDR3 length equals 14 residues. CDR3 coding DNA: TGTGCCTGTCAGGGACTCAGCAGCGCTGGGGAGCTGTTTTAT. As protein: CACQGLSSAGELFY.

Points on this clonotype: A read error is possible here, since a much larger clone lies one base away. CDR3: CAIVTGPNYGYTF. The CDR3 nucleotides read TGTGCCATCGTAACAGGCCCTAACTATGGCTACACCTTC. V is TRBV10-3 and J is TRBJ1-2, with D possibly TRBD1 on 5 matching bases. Germline CDR1 ENHRY, CDR2 SYGVKD. Between the trimmed V and J ends, which lost 8 bases and 0 bases, there was a span of 10 bases. The CDR3 contains 13 residues.

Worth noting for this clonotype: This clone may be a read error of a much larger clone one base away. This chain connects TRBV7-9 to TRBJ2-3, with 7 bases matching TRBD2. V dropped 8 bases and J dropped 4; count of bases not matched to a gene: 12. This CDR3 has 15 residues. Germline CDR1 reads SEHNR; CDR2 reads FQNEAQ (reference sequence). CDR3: CASRYTAGVSDTQYF. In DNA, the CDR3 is TGTGCCAGCCGCTACACCGCGGGAGTGTCAGATACGCAGTATTTT.

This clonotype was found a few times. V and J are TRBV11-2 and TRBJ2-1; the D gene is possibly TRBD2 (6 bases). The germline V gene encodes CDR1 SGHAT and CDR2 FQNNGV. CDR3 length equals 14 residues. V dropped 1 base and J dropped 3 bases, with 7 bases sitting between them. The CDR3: CASSLGGGYNEQFF. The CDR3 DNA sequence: TGTGCCAGCAGCTTAGGGGGAGGCTACAATGAGCAGTTCTTC.

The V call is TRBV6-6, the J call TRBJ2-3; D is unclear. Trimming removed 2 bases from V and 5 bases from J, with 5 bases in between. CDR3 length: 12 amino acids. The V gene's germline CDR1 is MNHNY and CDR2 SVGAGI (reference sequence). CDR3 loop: CASSYQIDTQYF. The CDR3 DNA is TGTGCCAGCAGTTACCAAATAGATACGCAGTATTTT.

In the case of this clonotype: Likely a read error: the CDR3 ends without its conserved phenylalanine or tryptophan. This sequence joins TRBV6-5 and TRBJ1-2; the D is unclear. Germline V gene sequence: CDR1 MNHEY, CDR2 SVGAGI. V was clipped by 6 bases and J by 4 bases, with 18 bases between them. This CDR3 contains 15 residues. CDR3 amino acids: CASRDPVKRSYGYTL. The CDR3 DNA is TGTGCCAGCAGAGATCCCGTGAAGAGGAGCTATGGCTACACCTTA.

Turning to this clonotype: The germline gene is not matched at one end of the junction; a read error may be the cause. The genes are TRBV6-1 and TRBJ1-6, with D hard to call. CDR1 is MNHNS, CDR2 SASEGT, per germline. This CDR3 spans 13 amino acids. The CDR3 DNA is TGTGCCAGCAGTGGGACTTATGATTCACCCCTGCACTTT. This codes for CASSGTYDSPLHF.

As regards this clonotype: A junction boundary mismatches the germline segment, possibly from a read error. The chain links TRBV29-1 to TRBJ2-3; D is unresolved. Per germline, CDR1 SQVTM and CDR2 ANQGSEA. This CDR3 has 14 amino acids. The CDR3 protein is CSGSTQCVGDTQYF. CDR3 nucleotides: TGCAGCGGCTCAACGCAGTGTGTTGGAGATACTCAGTATTTT.

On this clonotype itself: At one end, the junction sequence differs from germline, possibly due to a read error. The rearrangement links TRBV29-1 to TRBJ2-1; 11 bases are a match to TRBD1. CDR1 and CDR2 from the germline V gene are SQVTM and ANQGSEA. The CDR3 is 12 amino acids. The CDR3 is CSVRTGGGEQLF. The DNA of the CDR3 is TGCAGCGTTCGGACAGGGGGCGGTGAGCAGTTATTC.

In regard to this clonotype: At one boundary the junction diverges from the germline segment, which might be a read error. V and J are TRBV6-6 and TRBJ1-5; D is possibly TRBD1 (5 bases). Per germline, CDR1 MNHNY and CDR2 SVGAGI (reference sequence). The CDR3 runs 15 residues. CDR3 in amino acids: CAGSTQGGANQPQHF. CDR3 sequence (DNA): TGTGCCGGCAGCACCCAGGGAGGGGCTAATCAGCCCCAGCATTTT.

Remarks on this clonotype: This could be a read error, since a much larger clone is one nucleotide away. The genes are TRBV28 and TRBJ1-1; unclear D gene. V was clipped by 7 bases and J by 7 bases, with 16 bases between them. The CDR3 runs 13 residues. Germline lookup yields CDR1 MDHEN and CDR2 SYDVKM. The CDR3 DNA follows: TGTGCCAGCACTGTGAGGACCGTTAATGAAGCTTTCTTT. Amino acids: CASTVRTVNEAFF.

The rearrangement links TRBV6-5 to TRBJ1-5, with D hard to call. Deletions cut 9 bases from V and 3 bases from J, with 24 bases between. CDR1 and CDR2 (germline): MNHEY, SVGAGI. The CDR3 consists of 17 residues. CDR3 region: CARSYDPPWATNQPQHF. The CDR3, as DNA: TGTGCCAGAAGCTATGACCCTCCATGGGCCACCAATCAGCCCCAGCATTTT.

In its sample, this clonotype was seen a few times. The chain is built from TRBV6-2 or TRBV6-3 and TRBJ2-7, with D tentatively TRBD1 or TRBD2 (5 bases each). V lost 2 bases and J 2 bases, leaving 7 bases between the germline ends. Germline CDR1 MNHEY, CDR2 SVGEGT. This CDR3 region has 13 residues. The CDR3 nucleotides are TGTGCCAGCAGTTACAGGGGACCCTACGAGCAGTACTTC. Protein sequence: CASSYRGPYEQYF.

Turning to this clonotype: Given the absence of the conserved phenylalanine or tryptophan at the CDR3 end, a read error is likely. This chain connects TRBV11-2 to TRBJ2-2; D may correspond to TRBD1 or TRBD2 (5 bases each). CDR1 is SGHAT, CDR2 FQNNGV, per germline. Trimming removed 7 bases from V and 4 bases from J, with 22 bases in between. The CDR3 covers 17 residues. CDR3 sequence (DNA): TGTGCCAGCAACTTTGATCGGGACGGGGTCGGCACCGGGGAGCTGTTTTCT. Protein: CASNFDRDGVGTGELFS.

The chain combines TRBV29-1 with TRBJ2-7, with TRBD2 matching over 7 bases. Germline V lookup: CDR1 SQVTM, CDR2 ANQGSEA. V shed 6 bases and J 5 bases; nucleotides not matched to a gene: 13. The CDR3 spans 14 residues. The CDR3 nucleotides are TGCAGCGTATTCCGAGACATGGGGGGGAACGAGCAGTACTTC. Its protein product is CSVFRDMGGNEQYF.

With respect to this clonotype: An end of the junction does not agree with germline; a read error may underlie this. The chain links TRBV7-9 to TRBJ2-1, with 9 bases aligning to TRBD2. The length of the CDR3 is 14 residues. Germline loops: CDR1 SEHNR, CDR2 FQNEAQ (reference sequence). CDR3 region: CANSFAGGSSEQFF. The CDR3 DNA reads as TGTGCCAACAGCTTTGCGGGAGGGTCAAGTGAGCAGTTCTTC.

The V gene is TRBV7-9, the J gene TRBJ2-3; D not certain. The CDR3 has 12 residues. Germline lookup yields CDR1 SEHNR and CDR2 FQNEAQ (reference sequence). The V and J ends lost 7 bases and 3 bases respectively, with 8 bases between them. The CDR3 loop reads CASNPRTDTQYF. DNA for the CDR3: TGTGCCAGCAACCCCCGGACAGATACGCAGTATTTT.

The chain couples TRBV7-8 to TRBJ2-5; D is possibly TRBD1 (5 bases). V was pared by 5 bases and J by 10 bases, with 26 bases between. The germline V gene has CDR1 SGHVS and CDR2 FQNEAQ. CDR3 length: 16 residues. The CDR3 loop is CASSLSLGLPKRGQYF. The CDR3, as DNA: TGTGCCAGCAGCCTCTCGCTGGGGTTACCCAAAAGGGGCCAGTACTTC.

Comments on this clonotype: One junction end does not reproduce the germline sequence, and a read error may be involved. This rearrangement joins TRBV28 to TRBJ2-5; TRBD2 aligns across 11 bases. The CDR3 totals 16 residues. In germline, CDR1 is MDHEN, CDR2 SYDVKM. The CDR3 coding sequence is TGTGCCAGCAGCTTGGGACTAGCGGAGGGACAAGAGAACCAGTACTTC. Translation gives CASSLGLAEGQENQYF.

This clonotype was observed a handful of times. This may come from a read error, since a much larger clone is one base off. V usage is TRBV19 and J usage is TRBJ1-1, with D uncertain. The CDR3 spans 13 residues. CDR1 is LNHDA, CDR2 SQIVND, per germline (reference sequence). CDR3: CTSSARQNTEAFF. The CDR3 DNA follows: TGTACCAGTAGTGCCCGACAGAACACTGAAGCTTTCTTT.

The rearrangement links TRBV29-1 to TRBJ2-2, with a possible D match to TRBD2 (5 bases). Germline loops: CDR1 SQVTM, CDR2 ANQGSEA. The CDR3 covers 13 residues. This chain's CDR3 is CSTWRVDTGELFF. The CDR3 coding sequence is TGCAGTACGTGGCGGGTAGACACCGGGGAGCTGTTTTTT.

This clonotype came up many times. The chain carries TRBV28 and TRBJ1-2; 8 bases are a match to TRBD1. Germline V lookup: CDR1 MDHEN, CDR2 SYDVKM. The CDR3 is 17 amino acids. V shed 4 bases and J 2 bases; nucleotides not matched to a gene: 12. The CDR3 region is CASSSIQGAVSNYGYTF. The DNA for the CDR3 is TGTGCCAGCAGTTCCATTCAGGGGGCAGTGTCCAACTATGGCTACACCTTC.

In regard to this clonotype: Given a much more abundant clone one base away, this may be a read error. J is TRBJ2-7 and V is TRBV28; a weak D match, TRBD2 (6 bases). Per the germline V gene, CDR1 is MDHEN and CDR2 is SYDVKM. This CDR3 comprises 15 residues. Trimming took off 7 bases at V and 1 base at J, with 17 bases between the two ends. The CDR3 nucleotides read TGTGCCAGCACCTTGGACGGGGGACTTTCCTACGAGCAGTACTTC. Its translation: CASTLDGGLSYEQYF.

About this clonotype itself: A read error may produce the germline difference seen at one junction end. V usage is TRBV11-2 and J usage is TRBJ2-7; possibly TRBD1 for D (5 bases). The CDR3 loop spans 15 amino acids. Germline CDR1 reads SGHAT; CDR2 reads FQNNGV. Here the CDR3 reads CGSSPSRAYSYELYF. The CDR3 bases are TGTGGCAGCAGCCCATCCAGGGCCTACTCCTACGAGCTGTATTTC.

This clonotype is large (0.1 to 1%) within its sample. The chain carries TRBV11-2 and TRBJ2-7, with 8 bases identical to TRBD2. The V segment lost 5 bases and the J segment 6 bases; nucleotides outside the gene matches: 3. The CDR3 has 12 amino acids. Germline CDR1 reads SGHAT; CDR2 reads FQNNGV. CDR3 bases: TGTGCCAGCAGCCCCGGGGGGGGCGAGCAGTACTTC. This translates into CASSPGGGEQYF.

The CDR3 region has the DNA TGTGCCAGTAGCCCCGTGACAGGGGGTCTCACCGGGGAGCTGTTTTTT. Translation gives CASSPVTGGLTGELFF. The genes are TRBV19 and TRBJ2-2; 9 positions match TRBD1. After removal of 6 bases from V and 4 bases from J, the junction contained 9 bases not matched to a gene. This CDR3 has 16 amino acids. The V gene's germline CDR1 is LNHDA and CDR2 SQIVND (reference sequence). Full variable domain (rest looked up from reference TRBV19 and TRBJ2-2): DGGITQSPKYLFRKEGQNVTLSCEQNLNHDAMYWYRQDPGQGLRLIYYSQIVNDFQKGDIAEGYSVSREKKESFPLTVTSAQKNPTAFYLCASSPVTGGLTGELFFGEGSRLTVL.

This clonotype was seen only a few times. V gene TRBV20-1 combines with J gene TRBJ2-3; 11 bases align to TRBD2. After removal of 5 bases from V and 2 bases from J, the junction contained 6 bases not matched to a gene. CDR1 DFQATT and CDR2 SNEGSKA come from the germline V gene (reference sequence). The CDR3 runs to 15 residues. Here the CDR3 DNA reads TGCAGTGCTCCTCCACTAGCGGGAGCCACAGATACGCAGTATTTT. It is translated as CSAPPLAGATDTQYF.

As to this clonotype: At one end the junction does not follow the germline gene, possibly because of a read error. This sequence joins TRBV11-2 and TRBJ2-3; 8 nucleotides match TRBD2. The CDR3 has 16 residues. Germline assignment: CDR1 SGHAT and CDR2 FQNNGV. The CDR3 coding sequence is TGTGCCAGCAACTTAGAGGGACTAGAGTGGGCAGATACGCAGTATTTT. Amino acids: CASNLEGLEWADTQYF.

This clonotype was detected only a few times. The CDR3 loop is CSARDFASGTGELFF. In DNA, the CDR3 is TGCAGTGCTAGAGATTTCGCTAGCGGGACCGGGGAGCTGTTTTTT. The chain is built from TRBV20-1 and TRBJ2-2; 8 positions match TRBD2. This CDR3 has 15 amino acids. J was trimmed by 5 bases and V by 0 bases; bases with no gene match: 5. Germline V lookup: CDR1 DFQATT, CDR2 SNEGSKA (reference sequence).

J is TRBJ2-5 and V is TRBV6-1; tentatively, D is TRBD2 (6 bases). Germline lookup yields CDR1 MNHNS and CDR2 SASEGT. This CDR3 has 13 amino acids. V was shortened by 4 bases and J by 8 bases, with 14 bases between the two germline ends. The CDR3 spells CASSANGRETQYF. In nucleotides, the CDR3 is TGTGCCAGCAGTGCGAACGGGAGAGAAACCCAGTACTTC.